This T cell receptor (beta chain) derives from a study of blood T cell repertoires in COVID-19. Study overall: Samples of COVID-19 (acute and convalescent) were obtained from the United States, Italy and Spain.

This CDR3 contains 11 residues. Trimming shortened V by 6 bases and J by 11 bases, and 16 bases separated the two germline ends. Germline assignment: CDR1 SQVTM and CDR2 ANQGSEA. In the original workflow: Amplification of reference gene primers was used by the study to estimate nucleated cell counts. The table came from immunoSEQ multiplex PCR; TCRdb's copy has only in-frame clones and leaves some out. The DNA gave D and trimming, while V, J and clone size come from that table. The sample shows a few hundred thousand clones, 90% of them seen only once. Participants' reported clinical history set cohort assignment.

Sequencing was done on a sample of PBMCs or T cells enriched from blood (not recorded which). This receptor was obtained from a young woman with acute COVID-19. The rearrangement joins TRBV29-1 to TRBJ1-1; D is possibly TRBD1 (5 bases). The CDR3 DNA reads TGCAGCGTGAGACCGGGACGGGGGGCTTTCTTT. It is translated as CSVRPGRGAFF.